In this sample, the clone carrying this T cell receptor (beta chain) turned up many times. As yet, its antigen is unknown. The sample comes from a study of identical twins. TCRdb processed the 5' RACE reads anew with MiXCR; each CDR3 protein has one entry. The sample carries about 570,000 distinct CDR3 sequences, 9.5% to 10% recorded once. Broader study findings: Fewer insertions were carried by abundant cord blood beta clonotypes, but none was seen in memory repertoires.

With 6 bases removed from V and 8 bases from J, the gap between germline ends came to 14 bases. CDR3 size: 13 residues. This sample also appeared in a second study, on yellow fever vaccine responses in identical twins.

This chain links TRBV12-3 or TRBV12-4 with TRBJ2-1; D remains unclear. Sequencing used PBMCs. This TCR was recovered from a woman between 18 and 30 years old in good health. CDR3 in DNA: TGTGCCAGCAGCCAGCCCCGTGAGGATGAGCAGTTCTTC. The encoded protein is CASSQPREDEQFF.